What follows are 15 T cell receptor beta chains derived from one specimen sequenced in a study of T cells in narcolepsy. TCRdb's copy holds only in-frame clones and misses some; the assay was immunoSEQ multiplex PCR. The sample includes tens of thousands of clones, around 90% of them seen just once. Sequenced material: CD45RA- memory CD4+ T cells from PBMCs. The receptors here all came from a human donor with narcolepsy.

This clone is a singleton in its sample. The chain has TRBV29-1 and TRBJ1-2, with D uncertain. V dropped 4 bases and J dropped 7 bases, with 19 bases sitting between them. Per the germline V gene, CDR1 is SQVTM and CDR2 is ANQGSEA. This CDR3 is 14 amino acids long. The CDR3 reads CSVGSDLTSSGYTF. The CDR3, as DNA: TGCAGCGTTGGATCGGACCTCACCTCATCTGGCTACACCTTC. The variable domain in full, completed from reference TRBV29-1 and TRBJ1-2, reads SAVISQKPSRDICQRGTSLTIQCQVDSQVTMMFWYRQQPGQSLTLIATANQGSEATYESGFVIDKFPISRPNLTFSTLTVSNMSPEDSSIYLCSVGSDLTSSGYTFGSGTRLTVV.

The chain has TRBV4-1 and TRBJ1-3; D perhaps matches TRBD1 (5 bases). The CDR3 length is 18 residues. The germline V and J ends were trimmed by 2 bases and 0 bases, with 17 bases remaining between them. From germline, CDR1 is MGHRA and CDR2 YSYEKL. CDR3 loop: CASSQLGHSKHSGNTIYF. Here the CDR3 DNA reads TGCGCCAGCAGCCAACTGGGGCACAGCAAACACTCTGGAAACACCATATATTTT.

The chain links TRBV30 to TRBJ1-5, with TRBD1 as a possible D gene (6 bases). CDR3 length: 14 residues. V shed 3 bases and J shed 3 bases, with 12 bases lying between them. Germline CDR1 is GTSNPN and CDR2 is SVGIG (reference sequence). The CDR3 nucleotides read TGTGCCTGGAGCCGGGACACCAACAATCAGCCCCAGCATTTT. Translating gives CAWSRDTNNQPQHF.

Only one count was recorded for this clone. J is TRBJ2-5 and V is TRBV2; possible D gene TRBD2, 7 bases. The ends were cut back, 6 bases at V and 0 bases at J, with 17 bases in the middle. The germline gives CDR1 SNHLY, CDR2 FYNNEI. The CDR3 is 16 residues long. CDR3 in DNA: TGTGCCAGCAGCGGGGGGCAGGGTGGGTACCAAGAGACCCAGTACTTC. As protein: CASSGGQGGYQETQYF. The variable domain in full, completed from reference TRBV2 and TRBJ2-5, reads EPEVTQTPSHQVTQMGQEVILRCVPISNHLYFYWYRQILGQKVEFLVSFYNNEISEKSEIFDDQFSVERPDGSNFTLKIRSTKLEDSAMYFCASSGGQGGYQETQYFGPGTRLLVL.

The chain joins TRBV7-9 to TRBJ1-2; the D gene is possibly TRBD1 (6 bases). V dropped 5 bases and J dropped 1 base, with 11 bases sitting between them. Germline CDR1 and CDR2: SEHNR and FQNEAQ (reference sequence). The CDR3 runs 14 residues. This CDR3 reads CASSIGGVNYGYTF. CDR3 DNA: TGTGCCAGCAGCATAGGGGGGGTTAACTATGGCTACACCTTC.

The rearrangement links TRBV9 to TRBJ1-4; no reliable D call. CDR1 and CDR2 from the germline V gene are SGDLS and YYNGEE. This CDR3 has 16 residues. Deletions cut 0 bases from V and 5 bases from J, with 14 bases between. CDR3 protein: CASSVGGSGVNEKLFF. DNA for the CDR3: TGTGCCAGCAGCGTAGGAGGATCCGGGGTAAATGAAAAACTGTTTTTT.

The chain carries TRBV2 and TRBJ2-5; 9 nucleotides match TRBD1. This CDR3 is built from 17 residues. The germline CDR1 and CDR2 sequences are SNHLY and FYNNEI. J was trimmed by 5 bases and V by 0 bases; bases with no gene match: 10. The CDR3 bases are TGTGCCAGCAGTGAAGCGGGGAGGGGACAGGGAGGTGAGACCCAGTACTTC. Encoded protein: CASSEAGRGQGGETQYF. Full variable domain (outside the CDR3, taken from reference TRBV2 and TRBJ2-5): EPEVTQTPSHQVTQMGQEVILRCVPISNHLYFYWYRQILGQKVEFLVSFYNNEISEKSEIFDDQFSVERPDGSNFTLKIRSTKLEDSAMYFCASSEAGRGQGGETQYFGPGTRLLVL.

The J gene is TRBJ2-7, the V gene TRBV5-6, with D tentatively TRBD2 (6 bases). The CDR3 extends over 14 amino acids. From germline, CDR1 is SGHDT and CDR2 YYEEEE. V gave up 0 bases and J gave up 4 bases, with 11 bases separating them. The CDR3 DNA reads TGTGCCAGCAGCTTGGGACGGACTAAATACGAGCAGTACTTC. Translating gives CASSLGRTKYEQYF.

The chain carries TRBV7-9 and TRBJ2-1, with D tentatively TRBD1 (6 bases). CDR1 is SEHNR, CDR2 FQNEAQ, per germline (reference sequence). Trimming removed 5 bases from V and 2 bases from J, with 13 bases in between. The CDR3 covers 15 residues. Here the CDR3 reads CASSPRGGTYNEQFF. CDR3 coding DNA: TGTGCCAGCAGCCCCAGGGGTGGAACCTACAATGAGCAGTTCTTC.

The chain joins TRBV7-8 to TRBJ1-3, with 7 bases matching TRBD1. Germline assignment: CDR1 SGHVS and CDR2 FQNEAQ. The V and J ends lost 5 bases and 0 bases, in that order; junction bases with no gene match: 10. CDR3 size: 17 residues. The CDR3 sequence: CASSTNDRARSGNTIYF. Here the CDR3 DNA reads TGTGCCAGCAGCACCAACGACAGGGCCCGCTCTGGAAACACCATATATTTT.

In this sample, this clone turned up a few times. The V gene is TRBV19, the J gene TRBJ1-1; D gene ambiguous. CDR3 length: 14 amino acids. Trimming took off 0 bases at V and 4 bases at J, with 9 bases between the two ends. The V gene's germline CDR1 is LNHDA and CDR2 SQIVND (reference sequence). The chain's CDR3 is CASSIDGRRTEAFF. The CDR3 DNA is TGTGCCAGTAGTATAGACGGACGGCGCACTGAAGCTTTCTTT.

The chain carries TRBV29-1 and TRBJ2-7; the D gene is possibly TRBD2 (6 bases). The CDR3 is 16 residues long. V was shortened by 4 bases and J by 0 bases, with 19 bases between the two germline ends. Looked up from germline, CDR1 is SQVTM and CDR2 is ANQGSEA. The CDR3 spells CSVGSSANFLSYEQYF. DNA for the CDR3: TGCAGCGTTGGCTCTAGCGCGAACTTCCTCTCCTACGAGCAGTACTTC.

This clone was detected once. This chain links TRBV6-5 with TRBJ2-1; D is perhaps TRBD1 or TRBD2 (5 bases each). Germline V gene sequence: CDR1 MNHEY, CDR2 SVGAGI. The CDR3 contains 14 residues. Deletions cut 5 bases from V and 1 base from J, with 9 bases between. The CDR3: CASSRGVSYNEQFF. CDR3 bases: TGTGCCAGCAGTCGAGGGGTATCCTACAATGAGCAGTTCTTC.

V is TRBV30 and J is TRBJ2-1; maybe TRBD1 (6 bases). The germline V gene encodes CDR1 GTSNPN and CDR2 SVGIG (reference sequence). CDR3 length: 16 amino acids. The ends were cut back, 2 bases at V and 0 bases at J, with 14 bases in the middle. This CDR3 reads CAWSQQGLSSYNEQFF. The CDR3, as DNA: TGTGCCTGGAGTCAACAGGGTCTAAGCTCCTACAATGAGCAGTTCTTC.

This chain uses TRBV30 with TRBJ2-5; a possible D gene is TRBD1 (7 bases). From germline, CDR1 is GTSNPN and CDR2 SVGIG (reference sequence). CDR3 size: 14 residues. V was trimmed by 5 bases and J by 4 bases, leaving 17 bases between them. CDR3 in amino acids: CAWSQGFGGETQYF. CDR3 DNA: TGTGCCTGGTCACAGGGGTTCGGGGGAGAGACCCAGTACTTC.